The 32 T cell receptor beta chains reported below all come from one sample, sequenced in a study of PD-L1 blockade in urothelial cancer. Produced via immunoSEQ multiplex PCR; TCRdb's table is partial and in-frame only. The sample has about 52,000 clones, roughly four fifths seen once. Indicated time point: pretreatment peripheral blood. The material was PBMCs, obtained around atezolizumab (anti-PD-L1) treatment. The receptor set was obtained from an older man with urothelial cancer.

This clone was counted a few times. This chain joins TRBV4-1 and TRBJ2-1; TRBD2 matches at 7 bases. This CDR3 is 16 amino acids long. Germline V lookup: CDR1 MGHRA, CDR2 YSYEKL. Germline trimming cut 1 base from V and 6 bases from J; bases unmatched to any gene: 9. The CDR3 protein is CASSQAFTGTTNEQFF. The CDR3 DNA reads as TGCGCCAGCAGCCAAGCCTTTACTGGGACTACCAATGAGCAGTTCTTC.

The chain has TRBV6-6 and TRBJ1-2, with a weak D call TRBD1 (5 bases). Looked up from germline, CDR1 is MNHNY and CDR2 is SVGAGI (reference sequence). This CDR3 comprises 14 residues. V was pared by 6 bases and J by 2 bases, with 13 bases between. DNA of the CDR3: TGTGCCAGCAGCCTGACAGTATTAAACTATGGCTACACCTTC. Translation: CASSLTVLNYGYTF.

The chain is built from TRBV5-4 and TRBJ1-2; 11 nucleotides match TRBD1. CDR1 SGHNT and CDR2 YYREEE come from the germline V gene (reference sequence). V lost 0 bases to trimming and J lost 6 bases; unmatched junction nucleotides: 4. This CDR3 has 15 amino acids. CDR3 protein: CASSLVRTGGDGYTF. CDR3 bases: TGTGCCAGCAGCTTGGTAAGGACAGGGGGCGATGGCTACACCTTC.

The gene calls are TRBV5-5 and TRBJ1-1, with a weak D call TRBD1 (6 bases). The germline gives CDR1 SGHKS, CDR2 YYEKEE (reference sequence). The CDR3 has 13 residues. With 4 bases removed from V and 7 bases from J, the gap between germline ends came to 14 bases. CDR3 DNA: TGTGCCAGCAGCCTTAGACAGGTACATGAAGCTTTCTTT. Translated: CASSLRQVHEAFF. Based on the CDR3 plus reference TRBV5-5 and TRBJ1-1, the full variable domain is DAGVTQSPTHLIKTRGQQVTLRCSPISGHKSVSWYQQVLGQGPQFIFQYYEKEERGRGNFPDRFSARQFPNYSSELNVNALLLGDSALYLCASSLRQVHEAFFGQGTRLTVV.

The CDR3 spells CASRPVWTGELFF. The CDR3 DNA reads as TGTGCCAGCAGACCGGTATGGACCGGGGAGCTGTTTTTT. The V gene is TRBV5-5, the J gene TRBJ2-2, with no clear D. The CDR3 sequence is 13 residues long. Trimming took 5 bases from V and 5 from J, leaving 10 bases between them. Germline-derived CDR1 and CDR2 are SGHKS and YYEKEE (reference sequence).

The V call is TRBV7-3, the J call TRBJ2-2; 12 positions match TRBD2. Germline CDR1 reads SGHTA; CDR2 reads FQGTGA. V trimming: 1 base; J trimming: 3 bases; junction bases outside the gene matches: 3. The CDR3 extends over 17 amino acids. The CDR3 sequence: CASSLRASGGDTGELFF. The CDR3 region has the DNA TGTGCCAGCAGCTTAAGAGCTAGCGGGGGGGACACCGGGGAGCTGTTTTTT.

The chain joins TRBV29-1 to TRBJ2-7, with D possibly matching TRBD1 (6 bases). The CDR3 has 12 amino acids. The germline V and J ends were trimmed by 7 bases and 0 bases, with 10 bases remaining between them. The germline V gene encodes CDR1 SQVTM and CDR2 ANQGSEA. In nucleotides, the CDR3 is TGCAGCGCGCGACAGGCCTCCTACGAGCAGTACTTC. Translating gives CSARQASYEQYF.

CDR3 bases: TGTGCCAGCAGTTACGGGGGGACTAGCGGCACAGATACGCAGTATTTT. It is translated as CASSYGGTSGTDTQYF. This chain links TRBV6-6 with TRBJ2-3; 10 bases map to TRBD2. Per germline, CDR1 MNHNY and CDR2 SVGAGI (reference sequence). Trimming took 2 bases from V and 1 from J; bases not matched to a gene: 3. The CDR3 has 16 residues.

In DNA, the CDR3 is TGTGCCAGCAGTGAGAGGACAGGGGGCTCGGAAAAACTGTTTTTT. Protein product: CASSERTGGSEKLFF. V gene TRBV2 combines with J gene TRBJ1-4, with 11 bases lining up with TRBD1. CDR1 is SNHLY, CDR2 FYNNEI, per germline. CDR3 length: 15 amino acids. The J segment lost 8 bases and the V segment lost 3 bases, leaving 5 bases of the junction unmatched.

The chain has TRBV27 and TRBJ2-1, with D unclear. CDR1 and CDR2 (germline): MNHEY, SMNVEV (reference sequence). Deletions cut 4 bases from V and 0 bases from J, with 7 bases between. The CDR3 totals 14 residues. This CDR3 reads CASSSRSSYNEQFF. CDR3 nucleotide sequence: TGTGCCAGCAGTTCCCGTAGCTCCTACAATGAGCAGTTCTTC.

The rearrangement links TRBV6-5 to TRBJ2-7; 9 bases align to TRBD1. The CDR3 is 15 amino acids. Germline CDR1 is MNHEY and CDR2 is SVGAGI. The V gene end was trimmed by 5 bases and the J gene end by 5 bases; junction bases not matched to a gene: 10. CDR3 DNA: TGTGCCAGCAGTATTGGGACAGGGAAAGGGGACGAGCAGTACTTC. As protein: CASSIGTGKGDEQYF.

The chain joins TRBV10-3 to TRBJ1-2; D uncertain. Germline CDR1 is ENHRY and CDR2 is SYGVKD. Trimming removed 7 bases from V and 2 bases from J, with 14 bases in between. This CDR3 contains 14 residues. The CDR3 spells CAITPGSRNYGYTF. CDR3 nucleotides: TGTGCCATCACCCCTGGGTCCAGGAACTATGGCTACACCTTC.

This chain links TRBV2 with TRBJ2-2; D perhaps matches TRBD1 (6 bases). V was pared by 8 bases and J by 4 bases, with 17 bases between. This CDR3 comprises 15 residues. The germline V gene encodes CDR1 SNHLY and CDR2 FYNNEI. In DNA form, the CDR3 reads TGTGCCAGCGCTCCGGGGCAGGGGATCACCGGGGAGCTGTTTTTT. This gives the protein CASAPGQGITGELFF.

By share of the sample, this clone is medium-sized. The V call is TRBV5-1, the J call TRBJ2-2; tentatively, D is TRBD2 (5 bases). The CDR3 spans 17 residues. V lost 4 bases and J 1 base, leaving 17 bases between the germline ends. Germline values: CDR1 SGHRS, CDR2 YFSETQ. The CDR3 spells CASSLPTRAVNTGELFF. The CDR3 nucleotides are TGCGCCAGCAGCCTGCCGACGAGGGCGGTGAACACCGGGGAGCTGTTTTTT. Variable domain in full (rest from reference TRBV5-1 and TRBJ2-2): KAGVTQTPRYLIKTRGQQVTLSCSPISGHRSVSWYQQTPGQGLQFLFEYFSETQRNKGNFPGRFSGRQFSNSRSEMNVSTLELGDSALYLCASSLPTRAVNTGELFFGEGSRLTVL.

This clone appeared a single time. V gene TRBV4-3 combines with J gene TRBJ2-7, with D possibly being TRBD2 (6 bases). V shed 0 bases and J shed 3 bases, with 12 bases lying between them. CDR3 length: 15 residues. CDR1 is LGHNA, CDR2 YSLEER, per germline. CDR3 in DNA: TGCGCCAGCAGCCAAGACGGCGGGACTTACTACGAGCAGTACTTC. Protein: CASSQDGGTYYEQYF.

The genes are TRBV7-2 and TRBJ1-2; D may be TRBD1 (5 bases). Trimming cost V 2 bases and J 3 bases, with 7 bases left between them. Germline V gene sequence: CDR1 SGHTA, CDR2 FQGNSA. The CDR3 is 13 amino acids. The DNA for the CDR3 is TGTGCCAGCAGCTTACAGGGTTACTATGGCTACACCTTC. Translated, it gives CASSLQGYYGYTF.

The chain employs TRBV7-3 and TRBJ2-1; 7 bases fit TRBD1. Trimming removed 0 bases from V and 7 bases from J; junction bases left unmatched: 6. There are 15 residues in the CDR3. Germline-derived CDR1 and CDR2 are SGHTA and FQGTGA. The CDR3, as DNA: TGTGCCAGCAGCTTAACAGGGGGCCTCCTAAATGAGCAGTTCTTC. Translation gives CASSLTGGLLNEQFF. The whole variable domain, remainder taken from reference TRBV7-3 and TRBJ2-1, is GAGVSQTPSNKVTEKGKYVELRCDPISGHTALYWYRQSLGQGPEFLIYFQGTGAADDSGLPNDRFFAVRPEGSVSTLKIQRTERGDSAVYLCASSLTGGLLNEQFFGPGTRLTVL.

The rearrangement uses TRBV11-2 and TRBJ1-1; D is perhaps TRBD1 (5 bases). V dropped 4 bases and J dropped 1 base, with 16 bases sitting between them. The length of the CDR3 is 16 residues. Germline V gives CDR1 SGHAT, CDR2 FQNNGV. The CDR3 loop reads CASSSPGGNPNTEAFF. CDR3 sequence (DNA): TGTGCCAGCAGCTCCCCGGGGGGAAACCCGAACACTGAAGCTTTCTTT.

The rearrangement joins TRBV6-6 to TRBJ1-2; 11 nucleotides agree with TRBD1. CDR1 is MNHNY, CDR2 SVGAGI, per germline (reference sequence). V lost 6 bases to trimming and J lost 4 bases; unmatched junction nucleotides: 4. The CDR3 is 14 residues long. Here the CDR3 DNA reads TGTGCCAGCAGACTCGGACAGGGGGCCTATGGCTACACCTTC. This translates into CASRLGQGAYGYTF.

The chain links TRBV9 to TRBJ2-5, with 7 bases fitting TRBD1. J was trimmed by 5 bases and V by 6 bases; bases with no gene match: 13. CDR3 length equals 15 residues. Germline V gives CDR1 SGDLS, CDR2 YYNGEE. The DNA of the CDR3 is TGTGCCAGCACCCGAGGGGGCCTAAGAGGGGAGACCCAGTACTTC. Amino acids: CASTRGGLRGETQYF.

The chain employs TRBV19 and TRBJ2-1; 8 nucleotides line up with TRBD1. The length of the CDR3 is 16 residues. CDR1 is LNHDA, CDR2 SQIVND, per germline (reference sequence). J gave up 4 bases and V 1 base, and 6 bases lay outside the gene matches. The CDR3 DNA sequence: TGTGCCAGTAGTATAGTCCCGGGACAGGTATACAATGAGCAGTTCTTC. Residues: CASSIVPGQVYNEQFF.

V is TRBV19 and J is TRBJ2-7; 8 positions match TRBD1. J lost 3 bases, V lost 1 base, and 5 bases had no gene match. Germline CDR1 and CDR2: LNHDA and SQIVND (reference sequence). The CDR3 has 15 amino acids. The CDR3 region has the DNA TGTGCCAGTAGTATAGGTTCTGGACAGGGCTACGAGCAGTACTTC. It is translated as CASSIGSGQGYEQYF.

This clone came up a few times. The chain uses TRBV6-5 and TRBJ2-7; tentatively, D is TRBD1 (5 bases). The V end was cut by 7 bases, the J end by 4 bases, with 20 bases between. CDR3 size: 15 residues. Germline V lookup: CDR1 MNHEY, CDR2 SVGAGI. CDR3 sequence reads: CASTYSSGPGYEQYF. The CDR3 DNA sequence: TGTGCCAGCACCTACTCTTCAGGGCCAGGGTACGAGCAGTACTTC.

This clone was counted a few times. The gene calls are TRBV7-2 and TRBJ1-1; TRBD1 matches at 8 bases. CDR3 length: 16 residues. Germline V gives CDR1 SGHTA, CDR2 FQGNSA. V shed 0 bases and J 4 bases; nucleotides not matched to a gene: 7. This CDR3 is CASSLAGRGPGTEAFF. CDR3 DNA sequence: TGTGCCAGCAGCTTAGCCGGCAGGGGGCCGGGCACTGAAGCTTTCTTT.

V and J are TRBV5-1 and TRBJ1-1, with D possibly being TRBD1 (6 bases). This CDR3 is built from 14 residues. The ends were cut back, 3 bases at V and 0 bases at J, with 9 bases in the middle. CDR1 and CDR2 (germline): SGHRS, YFSETQ. Written as DNA, the CDR3 is TGCGCCAGCAGCTGGGACACCCTGAACACTGAAGCTTTCTTT. Its translation: CASSWDTLNTEAFF. Filled out from reference TRBV5-1 and TRBJ1-1, the complete variable domain reads KAGVTQTPRYLIKTRGQQVTLSCSPISGHRSVSWYQQTPGQGLQFLFEYFSETQRNKGNFPGRFSGRQFSNSRSEMNVSTLELGDSALYLCASSWDTLNTEAFFGQGTRLTVV.

The chain has TRBV7-9 and TRBJ2-1; maybe TRBD2 (5 bases). Trimming shortened V by 2 bases and J by 1 base, and 18 bases separated the two germline ends. Germline V gene data show CDR1 as SEHNR and CDR2 as FQNEAQ (reference sequence). This CDR3 contains 18 residues. The CDR3 sequence: CASSLLAQFNFSYNEQFF. CDR3 nucleotide sequence: TGTGCCAGCAGCTTACTAGCTCAATTCAACTTTTCCTACAATGAGCAGTTCTTC.

V gene TRBV19 combines with J gene TRBJ2-1; perhaps TRBD1 as D (6 bases). V dropped 3 bases and J dropped 11 bases, with 14 bases sitting between them. The CDR3 has 13 amino acids. CDR1 LNHDA and CDR2 SQIVND come from the germline V gene (reference sequence). CDR3 bases: TGTGCCAGTAGTATTAGGGACAACGCCCAGCAGTTCTTC. It translates to CASSIRDNAQQFF.

The chain links TRBV5-1 to TRBJ1-3; TRBD1 might be the D (5 bases). Germline lookup yields CDR1 SGHRS and CDR2 YFSETQ. V dropped 0 bases and J dropped 2 bases, with 9 bases sitting between them. The CDR3 covers 15 residues. CDR3 loop: CASSLAGGTGNTIYF. The CDR3 DNA reads as TGCGCCAGCAGCTTGGCCGGGGGAACTGGAAACACCATATATTTT.

The chain has TRBV5-4 and TRBJ2-3; D gene unclear. Germline CDR1 and CDR2: SGHNT and YYREEE (reference sequence). V lost 4 bases and J 3 bases, leaving 6 bases between the germline ends. This CDR3 contains 12 residues. CDR3 in DNA: TGTGCCAGCAGCCCCCAGACAGATACGCAGTATTTT. Protein sequence: CASSPQTDTQYF.

V is TRBV5-1 and J is TRBJ2-1, with 7 positions matching TRBD1. CDR3 length: 16 residues. CDR1 and CDR2 (germline): SGHRS, YFSETQ. J gave up 0 bases and V 0 bases, and 3 bases lay outside the gene matches. The CDR3, as DNA: TGCGCCAGCAGCTTGGCGGGACAGAACTCCTACAATGAGCAGTTCTTC. Its translation: CASSLAGQNSYNEQFF. Full variable domain (rest looked up from reference TRBV5-1 and TRBJ2-1): KAGVTQTPRYLIKTRGQQVTLSCSPISGHRSVSWYQQTPGQGLQFLFEYFSETQRNKGNFPGRFSGRQFSNSRSEMNVSTLELGDSALYLCASSLAGQNSYNEQFFGPGTRLTVL.

The V gene is TRBV27, the J gene TRBJ1-2; TRBD1 matches 12 bases. The CDR3 contains 14 residues. Trimming at V came to 11 bases and at J to 6 bases, leaving 10 bases not matched to a gene. Germline CDR1 reads MNHEY; CDR2 reads SMNVEV (reference sequence). The CDR3 DNA reads TGTGCCGCGGGACAGGGGGCGTCTTGGGATGGCTACACCTTC. The encoded protein is CAAGQGASWDGYTF.

The rearrangement joins TRBV6-6 to TRBJ1-3, with a possible D match to TRBD1 (5 bases). The CDR3 extends over 15 amino acids. Germline loops: CDR1 MNHNY, CDR2 SVGAGI (reference sequence). Trimming stripped 5 bases from V and 2 bases from J, with 13 bases between. In DNA form, the CDR3 reads TGTGCCAGCAGTGTTACCGGGGGGACTGGAAACACCATATATTTT. As protein: CASSVTGGTGNTIYF.